This is a list of T cell receptor beta chains from one sample in a study of blood T cells in healthy people across ages. TCRdb re-derived calls from the 5' RACE reads in MiXCR, one entry per CDR3 protein. This sample has 1.2 million to 1.5 million distinct CDR3 sequences, with 40% to 50% found just once. Sequenced input: blood. The receptors come from a woman aged 18-30 years in good health. Each CDR3 is given with its conserved first and last residue. A D gene is named only where the DNA matches it firmly. Size tells how often a clone was seen (once, few, many) or the class of an expanded clone, and some rows leave it out.

few,TRBJ2-2,TRBV6-1,TRBD2,TGTGCCAGCACTACGCCGGGACTAGCGGGAGCGTGGACCGGGGAGCTGTTTTTT,CASTTPGLAGAWTGELFF
NA,TRBJ2-5,TRBV20-1,TRBD2,TGCAGTGCTAGGGGACTAGCGGAGTACCAAGAGACCCAGTACTTC,CSARGLAEYQETQYF
NA,TRBJ1-2,TRBV6-5,NA,TGTGCCAGCAGTTACTCGTTCAAGGACTATGGCTACACCTTC,CASSYSFKDYGYTF
NA,TRBJ1-2,TRBV9,NA,TGTGCCAGCAACGTAGAAGCTACAGGGCCTGGCTACACCTTC,CASNVEATGPGYTF
few,TRBJ2-7,TRBV7-2,NA,TGTGCCAGCAGCCCCGGGGCGGCATCGGACGAGCAGTACTTC,CASSPGAASDEQYF
NA,TRBJ2-3,TRBV28,NA,TGTGCCAGCAGTGTTATCTGGGATACGCAGTATTTT,CASSVIWDTQYF
NA,TRBJ2-2,TRBV20-1,NA,TGCAGTGCTAGAGACCCGGACGGCACAACCGGGGAGCTGTTTTTT,CSARDPDGTTGELFF
NA,TRBJ1-4,TRBV7-6,TRBD1,TGTGCCCGCAGCCCCGACAGGGATGAAAAACTGTTTTTT,CARSPDRDEKLFF
few,TRBJ2-5,TRBV14,NA,TGTGCCAGCAGCGACTTACAGTTCCAAGAGACCCAGTACTTC,CASSDLQFQETQYF
few,TRBJ1-5,TRBV4-1,NA,TGCGCCAGCAGCCAAGAAGGGGTTTCTAGCAATCAGCCCCAGCATTTT,CASSQEGVSSNQPQHF
many,TRBJ2-3,TRBV29-1,NA,TGCAGCGTCCGACAGACGGTCCTGAGCACAGATACGCAGTATTTT,CSVRQTVLSTDTQYF
once,TRBJ2-7,TRBV5-4,NA,TGTGCCAGCAGCCGGGGCGGCGGCGGTCACTACAATGAGCAGTACTTC,CASSRGGGGHYNEQYF
NA,TRBJ2-7,TRBV5-1,TRBD1,TGCGCCAACAGCTGGACAGGGGAGACCTACAATGAGCAGTACTTC,CANSWTGETYNEQYF
once,TRBJ1-6,TRBV9,NA,TGTGCCAGCAGCCAACCAGGGAGGGGCCGATCACCCCTCCACTTT,CASSQPGRGRSPLHF
few,TRBJ2-7,TRBV6-2/TRBV6-3,NA,TGTGCCAGCAGTTACTCGACTCTCTACGAGCAGTACTTC,CASSYSTLYEQYF
NA,TRBJ1-5,TRBV19,NA,TGTGCCAGTAGTGCTAATCAAGGGCCCCAGCATTTT,CASSANQGPQHF
NA,TRBJ2-7,TRBV18,TRBD2,TGTGCCAGCTCACCACCGGCGGGAGGGCCGGGAGAGCAGTACTTC,CASSPPAGGPGEQYF
few,TRBJ2-1,TRBV20-1,NA,TGCAGTGCTAGAGACGGCCAGGGGAGCAATGAGCAGTTCTTC,CSARDGQGSNEQFF
NA,TRBJ2-5,TRBV20-1,NA,TGCAGTGCTCAAAAAGACACGAACCAAGAGACCCAGTACTTC,CSAQKDTNQETQYF
NA,TRBJ2-7,TRBV12-3/TRBV12-4,NA,TGTGCCAGCATGGGCAGGGGGGACGAGCAGTACTTC,CASMGRGDEQYF
NA,TRBJ2-5,TRBV27,TRBD1,TGTGCCAGCAGTTTATCCCCGCCGGGACAGGGCGAGACCCAGTACTTC,CASSLSPPGQGETQYF
few,TRBJ2-3,TRBV12-3/TRBV12-4,TRBD2,TGTGCCAGCAGTTCCTATTCGACTAGCGGGAGGGAAGATACGCAGTATTTT,CASSSYSTSGREDTQYF
few,TRBJ2-7,TRBV10-3,NA,TGTGCCATCAGTGATGGGACGGGAGCCGAGCAGTACTTC,CAISDGTGAEQYF
NA,TRBJ2-4,TRBV12-3/TRBV12-4,NA,TGTGCCAGCAGTTTTTGGGGGTTAGGTAAAAACATTCAGTACTTC,CASSFWGLGKNIQYF